This T cell receptor beta chain emerged from a study of CD8+CD57+ T cells in acquired aplastic anemia. Counting both end residues, the CDR3 totals 10 amino acids. The V gene's germline CDR1 is LNHDA and CDR2 SQIVND (reference sequence). This clonotype was counted many times. The final CDR3 position lacks the conserved phenylalanine or tryptophan, pointing to a likely read error. The DNA is omitted, as the CDR3 cannot be located on it reliably, and the CDR3 follows TCRdb's listing. Both TCR beta VDJ combination and CDR3 sequence profiling were carried out. Genomic DNA was the template for this profiling. MiXCR, applied by TCRdb to the reads, yields one record per CDR3 protein. The data hold about 130,000 distinct CDR3 sequences, with 48% observed a single time.

Sequenced input: sorted CD4+, CD8+, or CD8+CD57+ T cells (not recorded which) from PBMCs. This TCR derives from a human donor in good health, serving as a control. The V call is TRBV19, the J call TRBJ2-1; no DNA check was done on the table's D call, TRBD1. The CDR3 protein is CASSIPPTGL.